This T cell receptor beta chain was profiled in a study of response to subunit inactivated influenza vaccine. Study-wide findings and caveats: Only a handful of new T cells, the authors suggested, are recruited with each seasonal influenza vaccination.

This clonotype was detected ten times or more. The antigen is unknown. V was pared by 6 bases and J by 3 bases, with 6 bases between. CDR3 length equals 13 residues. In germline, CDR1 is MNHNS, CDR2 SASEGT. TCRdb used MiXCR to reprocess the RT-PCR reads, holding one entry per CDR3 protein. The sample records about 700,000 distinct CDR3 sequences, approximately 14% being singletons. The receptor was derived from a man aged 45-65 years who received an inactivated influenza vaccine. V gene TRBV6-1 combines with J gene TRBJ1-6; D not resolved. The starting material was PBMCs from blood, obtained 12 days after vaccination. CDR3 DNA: TGTGCCAGCAGCCCGGACTATAATTCACCCCTCCACTTT. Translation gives CASSPDYNSPLHF.